This T cell receptor (beta chain) appears in the sequencing data of a study of quantifying T cell responses using KT2 cells. Overall study: RNA was reverse transcribed with TCR alpha and beta constant-region primers.

Known numbers of the T cell clone KT2 were added to PBMC. The cDNA 3' end received a ligated oligonucleotide with a UMI. The first PCR ran roughly 4 cycles with an equimolar RC1.1 and RC1.2 beta primer mix. TCRdb re-called the UMI-ligation and nested PCR reads with MiXCR, one entry per CDR3 protein. The table records fewer than 60,000 distinct CDR3 sequences, more than 9% of them present only once. This clonotype is medium-sized within its sample. This CDR3 spans 12 amino acids. Trimming stripped 0 bases from V and 3 bases from J, with 6 bases between. Germline-derived CDR1 and CDR2 are DFQATT and SNEGSKA (reference sequence).

V usage is TRBV20-1 and J usage is TRBJ2-7; possibly TRBD1 for D (5 bases). Sequencing was carried out using PBMCs spiked with cells of the T cell clone KT2. This clonotype was obtained from a human donor. Here the CDR3 DNA reads TGCAGTGCTAGAGACAGGGACTACGAGCAGTACTTC. Translated: CSARDRDYEQYF.